This T cell receptor beta chain derives from a study of technical replicates of blood from a few donors. V was shortened by 8 bases and J by 2 bases, with 11 bases between the two germline ends. The length of the CDR3 is 13 residues. Germline V CDR1 and CDR2: SGHAT, FQNNGV. Data came from immunoSEQ multiplex PCR; TCRdb stores just in-frame clones and leaves some out. The sample consists of approximately 75,000 clones, about 97% of them appearing once. This clonotype originated in a human donor in good health. The rearrangement links TRBV11-2 to TRBJ2-3; D gene ambiguous. Sequenced sample: T cells isolated from PBMCs. This CDR3 is CASSPGPTDTQYF. The CDR3 DNA sequence: TGTGCCAGCTCGCCTGGCCCCACAGATACGCAGTATTTT.